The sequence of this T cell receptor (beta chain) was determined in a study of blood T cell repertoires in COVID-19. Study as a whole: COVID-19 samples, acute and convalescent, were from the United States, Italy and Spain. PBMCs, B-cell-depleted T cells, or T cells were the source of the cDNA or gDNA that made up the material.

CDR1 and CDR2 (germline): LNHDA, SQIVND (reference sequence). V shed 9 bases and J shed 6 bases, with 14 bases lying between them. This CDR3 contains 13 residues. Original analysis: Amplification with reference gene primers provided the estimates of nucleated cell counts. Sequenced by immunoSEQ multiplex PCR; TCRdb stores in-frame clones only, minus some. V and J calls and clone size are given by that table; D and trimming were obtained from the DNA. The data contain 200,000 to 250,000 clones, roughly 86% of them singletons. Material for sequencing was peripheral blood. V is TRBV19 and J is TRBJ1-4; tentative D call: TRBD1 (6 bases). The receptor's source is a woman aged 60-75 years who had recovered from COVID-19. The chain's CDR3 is CARRGGLDEKLFF. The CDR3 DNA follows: TGTGCCAGGAGGGGGGGGCTGGATGAAAAACTGTTTTTT.